This TCR beta chain is from a study of T cells in localized non-small cell lung cancer. Overall study findings and caveats: Without multi-region sequencing, intratumor heterogeneity could not be excluded. Uninvolved adjacent lung showed the highest T cell clonality, exceeding tumor. Appearance in adjacent lung was seen for a median roughly 50 of the top 100 tumor clones.

In regard to this clone: Its specificity is not known.

Profiling relied on immunoSEQ multiplex PCR, and the TCRdb table lists in-frame clones only, not all of them. This sample carries some 90,000 clones, over 80% of them seen once, and the ten largest clones take 15%. The CDR3 length is 13 residues. Per the germline V gene, CDR1 is SGHDT and CDR2 is YYEEEE. The V and J ends lost 1 base and 6 bases respectively, with 7 bases between them. This rearrangement joins TRBV5-6 to TRBJ2-2, with D uncertain. Sample: peripheral blood, taken before any cancer treatment. The source is a man aged 35 to 70 with stage I squamous cell lung carcinoma. The DNA of the CDR3 is TGTGCCAGCAGCTTGAGTGAATCCGGGGAGCTGTTTTTT. It codes for CASSLSESGELFF.